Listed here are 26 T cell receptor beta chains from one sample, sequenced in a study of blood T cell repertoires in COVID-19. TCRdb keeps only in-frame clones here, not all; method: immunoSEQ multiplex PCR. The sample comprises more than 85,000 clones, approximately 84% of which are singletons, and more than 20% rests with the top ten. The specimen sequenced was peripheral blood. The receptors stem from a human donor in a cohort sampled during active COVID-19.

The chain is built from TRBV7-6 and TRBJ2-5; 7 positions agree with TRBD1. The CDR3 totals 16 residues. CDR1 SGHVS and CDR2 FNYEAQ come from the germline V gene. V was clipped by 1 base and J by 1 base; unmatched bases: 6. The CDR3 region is CASSLGVQGSQETQYF. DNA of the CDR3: TGTGCCAGCAGCTTAGGGGTACAGGGGTCCCAAGAGACCCAGTACTTC.

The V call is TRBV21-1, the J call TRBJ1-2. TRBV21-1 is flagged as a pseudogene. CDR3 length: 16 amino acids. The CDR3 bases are TGTGCCAGCAGCACCCGAGGGTACGCCGCTAACTATGGCTACACCTTC. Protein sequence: CASSTRGYAANYGYTF.

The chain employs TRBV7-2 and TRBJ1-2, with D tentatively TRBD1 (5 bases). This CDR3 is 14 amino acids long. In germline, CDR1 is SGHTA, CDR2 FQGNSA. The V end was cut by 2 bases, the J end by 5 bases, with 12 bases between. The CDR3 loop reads CASSLQGGNYGYTF. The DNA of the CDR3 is TGTGCCAGCAGCTTACAGGGAGGAAATTATGGCTACACCTTC.

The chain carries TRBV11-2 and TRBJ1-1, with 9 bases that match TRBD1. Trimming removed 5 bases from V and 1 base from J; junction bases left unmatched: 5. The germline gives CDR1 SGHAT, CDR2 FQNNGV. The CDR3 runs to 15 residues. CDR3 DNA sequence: TGTGCCAGCAGCACCACAGGGGGCGCGAACACTGAAGCTTTCTTT. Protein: CASSTTGGANTEAFF.

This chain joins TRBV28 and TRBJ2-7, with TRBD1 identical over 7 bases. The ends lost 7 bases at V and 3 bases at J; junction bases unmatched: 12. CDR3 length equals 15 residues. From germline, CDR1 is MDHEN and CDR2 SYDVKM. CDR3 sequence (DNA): TGTGCCAGCATCCCTAACTCGGGACAGCGCTACGAGCAGTACTTC. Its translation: CASIPNSGQRYEQYF.

CDR3 region: CASRLTGVGAGELFF. The CDR3 bases are TGTGCCAGCAGACTGACAGGGGTGGGCGCCGGGGAGCTGTTTTTT. The chain links TRBV2 to TRBJ2-2; 8 positions agree with TRBD1. With V trimmed by 6 bases and J by 6 bases, 9 bases remained unmatched. The CDR3 is 15 residues long. In germline, CDR1 is SNHLY, CDR2 FYNNEI. Complete variable domain (other parts from reference TRBV2 and TRBJ2-2): EPEVTQTPSHQVTQMGQEVILRCVPISNHLYFYWYRQILGQKVEFLVSFYNNEISEKSEIFDDQFSVERPDGSNFTLKIRSTKLEDSAMYFCASRLTGVGAGELFFGEGSRLTVL.

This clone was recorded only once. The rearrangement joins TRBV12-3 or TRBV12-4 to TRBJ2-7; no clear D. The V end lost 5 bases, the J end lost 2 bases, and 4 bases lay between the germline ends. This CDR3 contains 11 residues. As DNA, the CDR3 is TGTGCCAGCAGTACAGCCTACGAGCAGTACTTC. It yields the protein CASSTAYEQYF.

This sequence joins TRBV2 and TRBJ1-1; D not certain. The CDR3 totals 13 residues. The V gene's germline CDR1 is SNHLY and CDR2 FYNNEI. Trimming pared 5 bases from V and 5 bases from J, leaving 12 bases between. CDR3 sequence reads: CASSSDSITEAFF. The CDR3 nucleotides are TGTGCCAGCAGTTCCGACTCTATTACTGAAGCTTTCTTT. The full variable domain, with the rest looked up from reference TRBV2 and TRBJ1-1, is EPEVTQTPSHQVTQMGQEVILRCVPISNHLYFYWYRQILGQKVEFLVSFYNNEISEKSEIFDDQFSVERPDGSNFTLKIRSTKLEDSAMYFCASSSDSITEAFFGQGTRLTVV.

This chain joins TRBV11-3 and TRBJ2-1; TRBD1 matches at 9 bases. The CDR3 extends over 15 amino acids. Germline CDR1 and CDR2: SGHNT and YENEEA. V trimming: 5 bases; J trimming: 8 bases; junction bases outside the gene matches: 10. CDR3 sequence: CASSPSGQGIDEQFF. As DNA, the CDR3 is TGTGCCAGCAGCCCATCGGGACAGGGTATCGATGAGCAGTTCTTC.

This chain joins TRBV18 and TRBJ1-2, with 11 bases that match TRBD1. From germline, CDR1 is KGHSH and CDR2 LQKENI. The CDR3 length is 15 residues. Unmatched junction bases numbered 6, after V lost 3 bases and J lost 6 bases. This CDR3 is CASSPLSGQGDGYTF. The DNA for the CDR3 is TGTGCCAGCTCACCCCTTTCGGGACAGGGGGATGGCTACACCTTC. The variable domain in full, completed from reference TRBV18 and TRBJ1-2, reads NAGVMQNPRHLVRRRGQEARLRCSPMKGHSHVYWYRQLPEEGLKFMVYLQKENIIDESGMPKERFSAEFPKEGPSILRIQQVVRGDSAAYFCASSPLSGQGDGYTFGSGTRLTVV.

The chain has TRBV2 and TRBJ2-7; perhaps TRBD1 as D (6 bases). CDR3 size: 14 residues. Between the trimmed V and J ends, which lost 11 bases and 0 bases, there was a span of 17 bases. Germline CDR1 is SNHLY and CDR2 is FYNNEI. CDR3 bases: TGTGCCCTGGCCGTAGGGACACGCTCCTACGAGCAGTACTTC. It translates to CALAVGTRSYEQYF.

CDR3 loop: CASSVGLVTGYEQYF. The CDR3 nucleotides read TGTGCCAGCAGCGTAGGCCTGGTAACGGGATACGAGCAGTACTTC. V and J are TRBV9 and TRBJ2-7; possible D gene TRBD2, 5 bases. The V gene's germline CDR1 is SGDLS and CDR2 YYNGEE. The CDR3 covers 15 residues. V lost 0 bases and J 4 bases, leaving 14 bases between the germline ends. Based on the CDR3 plus reference TRBV9 and TRBJ2-7, the full variable domain is DSGVTQTPKHLITATGQRVTLRCSPRSGDLSVYWYQQSLDQGLQFLIQYYNGEERAKGNILERFSAQQFPDLHSELNLSSLELGDSALYFCASSVGLVTGYEQYFGPGTRLTVT.

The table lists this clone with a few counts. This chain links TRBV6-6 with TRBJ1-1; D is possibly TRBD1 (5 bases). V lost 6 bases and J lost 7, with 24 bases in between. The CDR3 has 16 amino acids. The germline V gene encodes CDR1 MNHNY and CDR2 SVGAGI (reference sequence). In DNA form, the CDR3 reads TGTGCCAGCAGGCCCCGGGGGACCCCAAGCCGAGGTGAAGCTTTCTTT. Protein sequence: CASRPRGTPSRGEAFF.

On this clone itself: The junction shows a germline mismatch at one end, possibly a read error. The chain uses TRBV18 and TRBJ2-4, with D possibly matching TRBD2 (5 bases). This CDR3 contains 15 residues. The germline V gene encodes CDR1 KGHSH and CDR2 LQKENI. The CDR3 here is CASSPLLGQTINYFF. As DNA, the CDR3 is TGTGCCAGCTCACCACTGCTCGGCCAGACTATCAATTACTTCTTC.

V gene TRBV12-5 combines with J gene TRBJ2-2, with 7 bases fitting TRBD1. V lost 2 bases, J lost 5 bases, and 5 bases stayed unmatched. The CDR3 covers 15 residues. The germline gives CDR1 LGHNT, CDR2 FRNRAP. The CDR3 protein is CASGLRTGATGELFF. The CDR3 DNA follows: TGTGCTAGTGGTTTGCGGACAGGAGCTACCGGGGAGCTGTTTTTT.

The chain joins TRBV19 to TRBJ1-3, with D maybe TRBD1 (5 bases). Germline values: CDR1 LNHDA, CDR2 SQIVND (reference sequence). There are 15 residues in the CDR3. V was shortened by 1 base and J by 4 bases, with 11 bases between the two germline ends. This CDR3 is CASSIGREDGNTIYF. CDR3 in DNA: TGTGCCAGTAGTATAGGCAGGGAGGACGGAAACACCATATATTTT.

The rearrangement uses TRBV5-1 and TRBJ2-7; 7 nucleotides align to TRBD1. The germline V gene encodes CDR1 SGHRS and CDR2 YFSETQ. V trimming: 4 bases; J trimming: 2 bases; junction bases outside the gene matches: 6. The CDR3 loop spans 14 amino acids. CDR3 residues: CASSLGQVPYEQYF. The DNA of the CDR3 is TGCGCCAGCAGCCTCGGACAGGTACCCTACGAGCAGTACTTC.

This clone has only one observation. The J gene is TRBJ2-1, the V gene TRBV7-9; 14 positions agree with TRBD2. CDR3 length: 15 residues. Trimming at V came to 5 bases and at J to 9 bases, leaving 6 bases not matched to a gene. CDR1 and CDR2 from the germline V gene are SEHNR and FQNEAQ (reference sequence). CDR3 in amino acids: CASSKGLAGAAEQFF. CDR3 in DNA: TGTGCCAGCAGCAAGGGACTAGCGGGAGCGGCTGAGCAGTTCTTC.

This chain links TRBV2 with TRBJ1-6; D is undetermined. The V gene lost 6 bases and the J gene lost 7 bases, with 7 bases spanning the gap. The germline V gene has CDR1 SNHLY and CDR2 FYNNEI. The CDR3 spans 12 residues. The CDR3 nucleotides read TGTGCCAGCAGGAGCGAGAATTCACCCCTCCACTTT. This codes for CASRSENSPLHF.

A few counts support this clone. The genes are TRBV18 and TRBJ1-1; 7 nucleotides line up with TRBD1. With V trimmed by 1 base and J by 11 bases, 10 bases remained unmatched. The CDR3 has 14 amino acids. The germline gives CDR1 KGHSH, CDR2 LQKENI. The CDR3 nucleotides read TGTGCCAGCTCACCACGCGAGGGGGCCCGAGGCGCTTTCTTT. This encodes CASSPREGARGAFF.

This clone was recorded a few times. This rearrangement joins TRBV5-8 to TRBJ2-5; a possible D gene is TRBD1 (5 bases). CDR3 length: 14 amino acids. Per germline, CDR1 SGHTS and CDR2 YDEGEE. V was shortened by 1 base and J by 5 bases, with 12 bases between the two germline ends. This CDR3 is CASSLWSGHETQYF. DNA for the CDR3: TGTGCCAGCAGCTTGTGGTCCGGACACGAGACCCAGTACTTC.

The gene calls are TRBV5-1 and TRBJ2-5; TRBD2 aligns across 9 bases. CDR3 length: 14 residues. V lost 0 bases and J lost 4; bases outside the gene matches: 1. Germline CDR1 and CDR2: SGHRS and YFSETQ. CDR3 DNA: TGCGCCAGCAGCTTGGAAGCGGGAGGAGAGACCCAGTACTTC. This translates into CASSLEAGGETQYF.

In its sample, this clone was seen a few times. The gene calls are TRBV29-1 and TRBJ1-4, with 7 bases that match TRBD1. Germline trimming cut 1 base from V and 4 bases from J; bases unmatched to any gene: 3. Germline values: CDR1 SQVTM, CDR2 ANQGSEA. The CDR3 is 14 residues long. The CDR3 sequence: CSVEAGQINEKLFF. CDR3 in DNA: TGCAGCGTTGAAGCGGGACAGATTAATGAAAAACTGTTTTTT. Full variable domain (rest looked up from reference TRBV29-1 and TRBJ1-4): SAVISQKPSRDICQRGTSLTIQCQVDSQVTMMFWYRQQPGQSLTLIATANQGSEATYESGFVIDKFPISRPNLTFSTLTVSNMSPEDSSIYLCSVEAGQINEKLFFGSGTQLSVL.

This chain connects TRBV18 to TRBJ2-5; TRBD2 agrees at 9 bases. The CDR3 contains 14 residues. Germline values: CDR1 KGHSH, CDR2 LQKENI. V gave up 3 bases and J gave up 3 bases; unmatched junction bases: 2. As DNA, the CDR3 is TGTGCCAGCTCACCGTTAGCGGGGGAAGAGACCCAGTACTTC. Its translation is CASSPLAGEETQYF.

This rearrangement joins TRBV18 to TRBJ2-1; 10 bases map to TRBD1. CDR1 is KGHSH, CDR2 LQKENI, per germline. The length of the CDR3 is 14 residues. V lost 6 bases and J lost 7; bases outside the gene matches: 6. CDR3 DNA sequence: TGTGCCAGCTCCCCCAGGACAGGGGGGAATGAGCAGTTCTTC. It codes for CASSPRTGGNEQFF. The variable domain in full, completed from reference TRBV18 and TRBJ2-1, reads NAGVMQNPRHLVRRRGQEARLRCSPMKGHSHVYWYRQLPEEGLKFMVYLQKENIIDESGMPKERFSAEFPKEGPSILRIQQVVRGDSAAYFCASSPRTGGNEQFFGPGTRLTVL.

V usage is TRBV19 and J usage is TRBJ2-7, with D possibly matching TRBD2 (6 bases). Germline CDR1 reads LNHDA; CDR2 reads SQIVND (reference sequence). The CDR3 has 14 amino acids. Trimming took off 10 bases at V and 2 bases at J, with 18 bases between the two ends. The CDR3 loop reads CATAGTNPPYEQYF. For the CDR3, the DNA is TGTGCCACTGCGGGGACCAATCCACCCTACGAGCAGTACTTC. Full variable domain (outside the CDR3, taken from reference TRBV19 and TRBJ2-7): DGGITQSPKYLFRKEGQNVTLSCEQNLNHDAMYWYRQDPGQGLRLIYYSQIVNDFQKGDIAEGYSVSREKKESFPLTVTSAQKNPTAFYLCATAGTNPPYEQYFGPGTRLTVT.